One and the same sample provided the 16 T cell receptor beta chains below, sequenced in a study of human T cells and chemical hapten exposure. TCRdb processed the RACE reads anew with MiXCR; each CDR3 protein has one entry. Of about 70,000 distinct CDR3 sequences detected, about 8% appear once; the ten largest clones hold approximately 3.5%. Time point indicated: patch test 2, 6 weeks after DPC sensitization. Treatment of the sample: therapeutic diphenylcyclopropenone sensitization with weekly scalp DPC. The sample here was whole blood, taken in connection with sensitization to the hapten diphenylcyclopropenone (DPC). Receptor source: a woman in her forties or fifties with alopecia areata. Some clones in this sample may be carry-over from other donors' samples.

This clonotype came up a few times. The chain has TRBV20-1 and TRBJ2-7; no clear D gene. Germline CDR1 and CDR2: DFQATT and SNEGSKA (reference sequence). The V and J ends lost 3 bases and 0 bases respectively, with 9 bases between them. This CDR3 comprises 13 residues. This CDR3 reads CSASFPLSYEQYF. Written as DNA, the CDR3 is TGCAGTGCTAGTTTCCCTCTCTCCTACGAGCAGTACTTC.

A few counts support this clonotype. The V gene is TRBV20-1, the J gene TRBJ2-4; the D gene is possibly TRBD2 (6 bases). V lost 5 bases and J lost 2, with 10 bases in between. This CDR3 comprises 13 residues. CDR1 is DFQATT, CDR2 SNEGSKA, per germline (reference sequence). The CDR3 protein is CSAGGMPKNIQYF. In DNA, the CDR3 is TGCAGTGCTGGGGGGATGCCCAAAAACATTCAGTACTTC.

This clonotype occurred a few times. The J gene is TRBJ1-1, the V gene TRBV4-1, with a tentative D call TRBD1 (5 bases). The CDR3 loop spans 15 amino acids. CDR1 and CDR2 (germline): MGHRA, YSYEKL. Deletions cut 1 base from V and 2 bases from J, with 11 bases between. The CDR3 region is CASSQVVRDNTEAFF. The DNA of the CDR3 is TGCGCCAGCAGCCAAGTGGTCAGGGACAACACTGAAGCTTTCTTT.

This clonotype was recorded many times. The genes are TRBV18 and TRBJ1-5; D unresolved. Per germline, CDR1 KGHSH and CDR2 LQKENI. V was trimmed by 0 bases and J by 5 bases, leaving 8 bases between them. This CDR3 region has 14 residues. CDR3 in amino acids: CASSPPNSDQPQHF. In nucleotides, the CDR3 is TGTGCCAGCTCACCACCGAATAGTGATCAGCCCCAGCATTTT.

There are a few counts of this clonotype. The rearrangement uses TRBV4-3 and TRBJ2-3; 11 nucleotides line up with TRBD2. The junction had 6 bases not matched to a gene; V was cut back by 2 bases and J by 5 bases. The CDR3 is made up of 16 amino acids. Germline V CDR1 and CDR2: LGHNA, YSLEER. The CDR3 nucleotides read TGCGCCAGCAGCCAATTAGCGGGAGGGGAGGGAGATACGCAGTATTTT. Translating gives CASSQLAGGEGDTQYF.

This clonotype was seen a handful of times. The chain couples TRBV12-3 or TRBV12-4 to TRBJ1-1, with a tentative D call TRBD1 (5 bases). The CDR3 runs to 13 residues. V lost 8 bases and J lost 1, with 11 bases in between. The CDR3 nucleotides read TGTGCCAGCGGAGACAGACAGAACACTGAAGCTTTCTTT. Its protein is CASGDRQNTEAFF.

This clonotype was counted only a few times. V usage is TRBV7-3 and J usage is TRBJ1-1; 9 bases are a match to TRBD1. This CDR3 contains 15 residues. Germline V gives CDR1 SGHTA, CDR2 FQGTGA. Trimming cost V 5 bases and J 4 bases; bases outside gene matches: 8. The CDR3 DNA is TGTGCCAGCAGCCCGACCGGGACAGGGACCACTGAAGCTTTCTTT. It yields the protein CASSPTGTGTTEAFF.

The chain carries TRBV7-8 and TRBJ1-1; a possible D gene is TRBD1 (5 bases). With 0 bases removed from V and 1 base from J, the gap between germline ends came to 6 bases. Per germline, CDR1 SGHVS and CDR2 FQNEAQ. The CDR3 sequence is 14 residues long. The CDR3 reads CASSLAGQNTEAFF. The CDR3 DNA follows: TGTGCCAGCAGCTTAGCGGGGCAGAACACTGAAGCTTTCTTT.

This clonotype was recorded a few times. The rearrangement joins TRBV7-2 to TRBJ1-2; tentative D call: TRBD1 (5 bases). Per the germline V gene, CDR1 is SGHTA and CDR2 is FQGNSA. Trimming removed 1 base from V and 6 bases from J, with 21 bases in between. This CDR3 has 17 amino acids. In DNA form, the CDR3 reads TGTGCCAGCAGCTTAGGGGCTGGGGAGGCTAGGGGAAATGGCTACACCTTC. As protein: CASSLGAGEARGNGYTF.

V usage is TRBV5-4 and J usage is TRBJ2-5; D gene ambiguous. The CDR3 has 15 residues. CDR1 SGHNT and CDR2 YYREEE come from the germline V gene (reference sequence). Trimming took off 0 bases at V and 5 bases at J, with 14 bases between the two ends. The CDR3: CASSLAGLPLETQYF. DNA of the CDR3: TGTGCCAGCAGCTTGGCCGGTCTTCCTTTGGAGACCCAGTACTTC.

This clonotype was found a few times. Given a much more abundant clone one base away, this may be a read error. CDR3 sequence reads: CASSLNIGELFF. CDR3 bases: TGTGCCAGCAGCTTAAACATCGGGGAGCTGTTTTTT. V and J are TRBV7-2 and TRBJ2-2; D remains ambiguous. Germline V gene sequence: CDR1 SGHTA, CDR2 FQGNSA. CDR3 size: 12 residues.

This clonotype was counted between two and nine times. The chain joins TRBV20-1 to TRBJ2-3, with 10 bases fitting TRBD2. CDR1 and CDR2 from the germline V gene are DFQATT and SNEGSKA (reference sequence). The V gene end was trimmed by 2 bases and the J gene end by 4 bases; junction bases not matched to a gene: 3. The CDR3 runs to 14 residues. The CDR3 reads CSARLAGDPDTQYF. For the CDR3, the DNA is TGCAGTGCTAGACTAGCGGGGGACCCAGATACGCAGTATTTT.

This clonotype was found many times. The chain carries TRBV27 and TRBJ1-4; D call uncertain. Trimming shortened V by 6 bases and J by 6 bases, and 5 bases separated the two germline ends. The CDR3 has 11 amino acids. Germline V gene sequence: CDR1 MNHEY, CDR2 SMNVEV (reference sequence). The CDR3 reads CASRGDEKLFF. The DNA of the CDR3 is TGTGCCAGCAGGGGAGATGAAAAACTGTTTTTT.

With respect to this clonotype: A read error is likely, as this CDR3 ends without the conserved phenylalanine or tryptophan. The chain has TRBV5-6 and TRBJ2-7; D might be TRBD1 (5 bases). Germline V lookup: CDR1 SGHDT, CDR2 YYEEEE. This CDR3 comprises 13 residues. V was cut by 2 bases and J by 3 bases, with 9 bases left in between. DNA of the CDR3: TGTGCCAGCAGCTTTGACAGCCACTACGAGCAGTACTAC. Protein: CASSFDSHYEQYY.

The rearrangement uses TRBV5-4 and TRBJ1-2; the match to TRBD1 covers 9 bases. The CDR3 contains 14 residues. Per germline, CDR1 SGHNT and CDR2 YYREEE (reference sequence). V shed 0 bases and J 8 bases; nucleotides not matched to a gene: 5. The CDR3 nucleotides are TGTGCCAGCAGCTTGGTTGGGACAGGGAAGGGCTACACCTTC. It is translated as CASSLVGTGKGYTF.

This clonotype has a count of ten or more. J is TRBJ1-4 and V is TRBV3-1; D is unresolved. CDR1 is LGHDT and CDR2 is YNNKEL in the germline V gene (reference sequence). The length of the CDR3 is 15 residues. V dropped 4 bases and J dropped 5 bases, with 14 bases sitting between them. CDR3 DNA sequence: TGTGCCAGCAGCCCCCCTGGAGGGAACAATGAAAAACTGTTTTTT. Its protein is CASSPPGGNNEKLFF.